The clone carrying this T cell receptor beta chain came up once. These data are taken from a study of blood T cell repertoires in COVID-19. Background on the study: The United States, Italy and Spain supplied acute and convalescent COVID-19 samples. PBMCs, B-cell-depleted T cells, or T cells provided the cDNA or gDNA that made up the material.

In the source study's methods: Cell counts per sample came from amplifying reference gene primers. The table came from immunoSEQ multiplex PCR; TCRdb's copy has only in-frame clones and leaves some out. V and J calls and clone size come straight from that table; D and trimming were deduced from the DNA. The sample lists about 72,000 clones, 85% to 95% seen once, with less than 6% in the top ten. Trimming took off 0 bases at V and 2 bases at J, with 29 bases between the two ends. Germline-derived CDR1 and CDR2 are LNHNV and YYDKDF (reference sequence). The CDR3 loop spans 21 amino acids. The material sequenced was peripheral blood. This TCR was recovered from a woman aged 60-75 years with active COVID-19. The chain carries TRBV15 and TRBJ2-7; D might be TRBD2 (5 bases). The CDR3 sequence: CATSRDQYGIDSVPTTYEQYF. CDR3 in DNA: TGTGCCACCAGCAGAGATCAATACGGGATCGACTCGGTTCCCACTACCTACGAGCAGTACTTC. Using reference TRBV15 and TRBJ2-7 for the parts outside the CDR3, the full variable domain is DAMVIQNPRYQVTQFGKPVTLSCSQTLNHNVMYWYQQKSSQAPKLLFHYYDKDFNNEADTPDNFQSRRPNTSFCFLDIRSPGLGDTAMYLCATSRDQYGIDSVPTTYEQYFGPGTRLTVT.